The 17 T cell receptor beta chains reported below all come from one sample, sequenced in a study of blood T cell repertoires in COVID-19. TCRdb's copy holds only in-frame clones and misses some; the assay was immunoSEQ multiplex PCR. This repertoire shows around 130,000 clones, almost 85% found once; its top ten account for more than 1.3%. The specimen sequenced was peripheral blood. These receptors were collected from a man aged 55 to 70 with acute or convalescent COVID-19.

The V and J genes are TRBV19 and TRBJ2-7, with 8 nucleotides matching TRBD2. This CDR3 has 14 amino acids. Germline V gene lookup returns CDR1 LNHDA and CDR2 SQIVND (reference sequence). The junction had 6 bases not matched to a gene; V was cut back by 5 bases and J by 3 bases. The CDR3 DNA follows: TGTGCCAGTAGTGAATCCGGGGGGGGCTACGAGCAGTACTTC. Protein product: CASSESGGGYEQYF.

The V and J genes are TRBV2 and TRBJ2-5, with 7 bases lining up with TRBD2. Germline V CDR1 and CDR2: SNHLY, FYNNEI. V trimming: 2 bases; J trimming: 4 bases; junction bases outside the gene matches: 16. The CDR3 sequence is 18 residues long. The CDR3 nucleotides read TGTGCCAGCAGTGAAAGACGTCTAGCGGCTATACGGGGAGAGACCCAGTACTTC. Protein: CASSERRLAAIRGETQYF.

This sequence joins TRBV7-8 and TRBJ1-2; D might be TRBD1 (5 bases). The CDR3 consists of 15 residues. Germline V gives CDR1 SGHVS, CDR2 FQNEAQ. The V end was cut by 2 bases, the J end by 7 bases, with 17 bases between. The CDR3 DNA is TGTGCCAGCAGCTTATTAGTCAGGGCTCCGTCTGGCTACACCTTC. The encoded protein is CASSLLVRAPSGYTF.

The count of this clone is one. The gene calls are TRBV12-1 and TRBJ2-1; the table's D gene call, TRBD1, was not cross checked with the DNA. TRBV12-1 is assigned pseudogene status. CDR3 length: 14 residues. In DNA, the CDR3 is TGTGCCAGCAGCTACTGGACAGCTCGGGATGAGCAGTTCTTC. It is translated as CASSYWTARDEQFF.

The gene calls are TRBV19 and TRBJ2-5; no reliable D call. V was shortened by 3 bases and J by 5 bases, with 13 bases between the two germline ends. The CDR3 totals 14 residues. The germline gives CDR1 LNHDA, CDR2 SQIVND (reference sequence). CDR3 protein: CASSIGAPRETQYF. The CDR3 DNA reads TGTGCCAGTAGTATTGGAGCACCGAGGGAGACCCAGTACTTC.

The chain joins TRBV5-1 to TRBJ2-7, with D maybe TRBD1 (6 bases). This CDR3 spans 13 amino acids. Germline-derived CDR1 and CDR2 are SGHRS and YFSETQ. The germline V and J ends were trimmed by 4 bases and 3 bases, with 11 bases remaining between them. The CDR3 coding sequence is TGCGCCAGCAGCCCCCCGGACAGCTACGAGCAGTACTTC. Translating it yields CASSPPDSYEQYF.

The chain is built from TRBV15 and TRBJ2-2, with D possibly matching TRBD1 (6 bases). The CDR3 is made up of 15 amino acids. V was cut by 4 bases and J by 9 bases, with 18 bases left in between. In germline, CDR1 is LNHNV, CDR2 YYDKDF (reference sequence). Here the CDR3 reads CATSKRDTQGRELFF. DNA of the CDR3: TGTGCCACCAGCAAACGGGACACCCAGGGCCGGGAGCTGTTTTTT.

This chain uses TRBV18 with TRBJ2-2; no clear D. Germline CDR1 is KGHSH and CDR2 is LQKENI. The ends were cut back, 2 bases at V and 3 bases at J, with 16 bases in the middle. The CDR3 extends over 17 amino acids. The CDR3 loop reads CASSPIRRQLYTGELFF. CDR3 nucleotide sequence: TGTGCCAGCTCACCAATTCGGCGGCAGTTATACACCGGGGAGCTGTTTTTT.

Remarks on this clone: The sample contains more than one DNA sequence encoding this CDR3. V gene TRBV5-1 combines with J gene TRBJ1-2, with 7 positions matching TRBD1. Looked up from germline, CDR1 is SGHRS and CDR2 is YFSETQ. CDR3 length: 14 residues. The ends lost 0 bases at V and 4 bases at J; junction bases unmatched: 3. The CDR3 DNA reads as TGCGCCAGCAGCTTGGACAGGGGCAGCTATGGCTACACCTTC. Translating gives CASSLDRGSYGYTF.

CDR3: CASSINLAGAGETQYF. As DNA, the CDR3 is TGTGCCAGTAGTATAAATCTAGCGGGGGCCGGAGAGACCCAGTACTTC. This chain uses TRBV19 with TRBJ2-5; 10 nucleotides match TRBD2. CDR3 length: 16 amino acids. CDR1 and CDR2 from the germline V gene are LNHDA and SQIVND (reference sequence). The J segment lost 4 bases and the V segment lost 2 bases, leaving 7 bases of the junction unmatched. Based on the CDR3 plus reference TRBV19 and TRBJ2-5, the full variable domain is DGGITQSPKYLFRKEGQNVTLSCEQNLNHDAMYWYRQDPGQGLRLIYYSQIVNDFQKGDIAEGYSVSREKKESFPLTVTSAQKNPTAFYLCASSINLAGAGETQYFGPGTRLLVL.

In this sample, this clone turned up once. The rearrangement uses TRBV9 and TRBJ2-2, with a weak D call TRBD2 (5 bases). The CDR3 runs 16 residues. Germline CDR1 is SGDLS and CDR2 is YYNGEE. The V end lost 3 bases, the J end lost 0 bases, and 12 bases lay between the germline ends. Here the CDR3 DNA reads TGTGCCAGCAGCGCCCGGGGAGCGGCGAACACCGGGGAGCTGTTTTTT. Protein sequence: CASSARGAANTGELFF.

This chain joins TRBV19 and TRBJ1-6, with D possibly matching TRBD1 (6 bases). V lost 6 bases, J lost 6 bases, and 18 bases lay in between. The CDR3 sequence is 16 residues long. The germline V gene has CDR1 LNHDA and CDR2 SQIVND (reference sequence). CDR3 protein: CASSMPDGTPNSPLHF. CDR3 DNA: TGTGCCAGTAGCATGCCCGATGGGACACCTAATTCACCCCTCCACTTT.

This sequence joins TRBV7-3 and TRBJ2-1; 11 nucleotides line up with TRBD2. Losses at the gene ends were 4 bases for V and 3 bases for J; bases not matched to a gene: 2. Per the germline V gene, CDR1 is SGHTA and CDR2 is FQGTGA. This CDR3 contains 15 residues. CDR3 DNA sequence: TGTGCCAGCAGCTCTGGGACTAGCGGCTACAATGAGCAGTTCTTC. It specifies CASSSGTSGYNEQFF.

The rearrangement uses TRBV5-4 and TRBJ2-2; TRBD2 is a possible D gene (6 bases). Trimming removed 5 bases from V and 6 bases from J, with 20 bases in between. Germline V CDR1 and CDR2: SGHNT, YYREEE (reference sequence). The CDR3 loop spans 16 amino acids. The CDR3 DNA is TGTGCCAGCAGTCAGCCGGGACTGAGGAGTCCCGGGGAGCTGTTTTTT. The encoded protein is CASSQPGLRSPGELFF.

The rearrangement uses TRBV18 and TRBJ2-7; D possibly corresponds to TRBD1 (6 bases). This CDR3 has 13 amino acids. Deletions cut 5 bases from V and 2 bases from J, with 10 bases between. Germline V gene lookup returns CDR1 KGHSH and CDR2 LQKENI. CDR3 coding DNA: TGTGCCAGCTCAGCCGGGACAACCTACGAGCAGTACTTC. Its translation: CASSAGTTYEQYF.

The chain couples TRBV4-1 to TRBJ1-2; TRBD1 agrees at 8 bases. Losses at the gene ends were 2 bases for V and 2 bases for J; bases not matched to a gene: 7. The CDR3 has 16 residues. Germline values: CDR1 MGHRA, CDR2 YSYEKL. The CDR3 region has the DNA TGCGCCAGCAGCCAACCAGGGGGCAGGGGAAACTATGGCTACACCTTC. It specifies CASSQPGGRGNYGYTF.

This chain uses TRBV10-3 with TRBJ2-7, with 10 positions matching TRBD1. Germline lookup yields CDR1 ENHRY and CDR2 SYGVKD. With V trimmed by 3 bases and J by 6 bases, 8 bases remained unmatched. CDR3 length equals 15 residues. This CDR3 is CAISDSGTGASEQYF. The CDR3 nucleotides are TGTGCCATCAGTGATTCCGGGACAGGGGCTAGCGAGCAGTACTTC.